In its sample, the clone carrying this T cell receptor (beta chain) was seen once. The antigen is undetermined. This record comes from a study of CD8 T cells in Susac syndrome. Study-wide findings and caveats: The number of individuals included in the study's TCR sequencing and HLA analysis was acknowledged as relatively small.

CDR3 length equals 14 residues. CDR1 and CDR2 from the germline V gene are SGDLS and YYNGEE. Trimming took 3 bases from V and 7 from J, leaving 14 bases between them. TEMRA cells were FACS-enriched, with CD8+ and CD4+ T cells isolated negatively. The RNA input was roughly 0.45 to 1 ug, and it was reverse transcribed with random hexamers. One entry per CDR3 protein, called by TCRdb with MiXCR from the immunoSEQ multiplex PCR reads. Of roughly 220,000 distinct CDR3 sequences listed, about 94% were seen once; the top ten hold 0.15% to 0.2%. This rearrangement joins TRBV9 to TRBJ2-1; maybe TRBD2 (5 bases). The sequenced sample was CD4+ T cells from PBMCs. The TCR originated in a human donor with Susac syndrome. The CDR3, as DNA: TGTGCCAGCAGCGCACGTTTTAGGGAGAATGAGCAGTTCTTC. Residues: CASSARFRENEQFF.